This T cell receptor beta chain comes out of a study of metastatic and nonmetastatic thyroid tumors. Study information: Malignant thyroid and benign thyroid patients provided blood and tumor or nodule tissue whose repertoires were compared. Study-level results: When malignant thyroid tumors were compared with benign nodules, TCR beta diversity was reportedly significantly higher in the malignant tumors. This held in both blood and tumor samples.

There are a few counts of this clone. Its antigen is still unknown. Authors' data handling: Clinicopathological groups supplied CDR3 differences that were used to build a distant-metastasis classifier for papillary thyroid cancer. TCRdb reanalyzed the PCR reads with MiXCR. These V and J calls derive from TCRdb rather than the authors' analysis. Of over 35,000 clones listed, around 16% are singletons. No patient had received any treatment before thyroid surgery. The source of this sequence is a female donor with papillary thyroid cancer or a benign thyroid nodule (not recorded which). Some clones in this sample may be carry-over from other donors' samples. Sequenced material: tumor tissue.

The CDR3 DNA reads as TGCAGCGTCCAACAAGAGACCCAGTACTTC. Amino acids: CSVQQETQYF. The chain links TRBV29-1 to TRBJ2-5; no definite D call. This CDR3 contains 10 residues. Germline V lookup: CDR1 SQVTM, CDR2 ANQGSEA. V lost 6 bases, J lost 2 bases, and 4 bases lay in between.